This TCR beta chain was found in a study of cytomegalovirus exposure and HLA in healthy donors. The overall study: From 190 million or so T cells, an earlier analysis saw around 120 million unique TCR beta sequences. Study-level results: Indistinguishable V segments such as TRBV6-2 and TRBV6-3 were excluded. The authors later found most CMV-associated TCR beta chains appeared HLA-restricted.

The CDR3 has 14 amino acids. Losses at the gene ends were 5 bases for V and 0 bases for J; bases not matched to a gene: 3. Germline CDR1 SEHNR, CDR2 FQNEAQ (reference sequence). Primers: 60 Vbeta forward and 13 Jbeta reverse. Sequencing used immunoSEQ multiplex PCR; TCRdb keeps in-frame clones, though not all of them. The data show roughly 130,000 clones, about 80% seen once. A remark on this clone: Its specificity is unknown.

This chain joins TRBV7-9 and TRBJ1-1; 7 bases line up with TRBD1. What was sequenced was PBMCs. The clonotype originates from a man in his forties in good health and CMV-seronegative. The CDR3 sequence: CASSPQGLNTEAFF. The CDR3 DNA reads as TGTGCCAGCAGCCCACAGGGGCTGAACACTGAAGCTTTCTTT.